Below, 25 T cell receptor beta chains from the same sample are listed, as sequenced in a study of T cells in Graves' hyperthyroidism and ophthalmopathy. The source material, RNA transcripts, was used to amplify TCR beta CDR3 regions. With the HTBI primer set, the TCR CDR3 went through a first round of RT-PCR. TCRdb redid the calling of the multiplex PCR reads with MiXCR, one entry per CDR3 protein. The table has around 280,000 distinct CDR3 sequences, more than 10% seen once. The sequenced material came from blood. The receptor source for this set is a woman younger than 45 with Graves' hyperthyroidism that later progressed to Graves' ophthalmopathy.

A remark on this clonotype: A read error may produce the germline difference seen at one junction end. The chain recombines TRBV7-2 with TRBJ1-4, with a weak D call TRBD1 (6 bases). Germline V gene lookup returns CDR1 SGHTA and CDR2 FQGNSA. The CDR3 runs to 14 residues. The CDR3 loop is CASNLQGVNEKLFF. In nucleotides, the CDR3 is TGTGCCAGCAACTTACAGGGAGTTAATGAAAAACTGTTTTTT.

The V and J genes are TRBV14 and TRBJ2-5, with a possible D match to TRBD2 (5 bases). Germline lookup yields CDR1 SGHDN and CDR2 FVKESK. Between the trimmed V and J ends, which lost 3 bases and 5 bases, there was a span of 16 bases. The CDR3 has 15 residues. Here the CDR3 DNA reads TGTGCCAGCAGCCATCTCGGGCTAACGGGGGAGACCCAGTACTTC. Translation gives CASSHLGLTGETQYF.

This clonotype was counted at least ten times. This rearrangement joins TRBV9 to TRBJ2-1; a possible D gene is TRBD2 (5 bases). The germline V and J ends were trimmed by 0 bases and 7 bases, with 14 bases remaining between them. Germline V lookup: CDR1 SGDLS, CDR2 YYNGEE. There are 15 residues in the CDR3. DNA for the CDR3: TGTGCCAGCAGCGTAGAAGAGGGCAGCTTTAATGAGCAGTTCTTC. Protein product: CASSVEEGSFNEQFF.

This clonotype has a count of ten or more. An end of the junction differs from the germline gene, which may be a read error. The chain joins TRBV5-1 to TRBJ2-3, with 13 bases fitting TRBD2. The germline V gene has CDR1 SGHRS and CDR2 YFSETQ. The CDR3 is made up of 14 amino acids. CDR3 region: CASSPGLAGDKQYF. The CDR3 DNA reads as TGCGCCAGCAGCCCAGGACTAGCGGGAGATAAGCAGTATTTT.

The table lists this clonotype with a few counts. The chain is built from TRBV29-1 and TRBJ2-7, with 9 bases matching TRBD1. The CDR3 spans 14 residues. V shed 7 bases and J 2 bases; nucleotides not matched to a gene: 9. Germline CDR1 SQVTM, CDR2 ANQGSEA. DNA of the CDR3: TGCAGCGCCACAGGGGGCGCGTCTCCCTACGAGCAGTACTTC. Its translation is CSATGGASPYEQYF.

This clonotype was recorded at least ten times. The chain employs TRBV2 and TRBJ2-1; D is unresolved. Germline V gives CDR1 SNHLY, CDR2 FYNNEI. V was pared by 8 bases and J by 7 bases, with 15 bases between. There are 13 residues in the CDR3. The CDR3 sequence is CASGYQVSNEQFF. For the CDR3, the DNA is TGTGCCAGCGGATATCAGGTTTCGAATGAGCAGTTCTTC.

Of note for this clonotype: One base away lies a much larger clone, so this may be a sequencing read error. This rearrangement joins TRBV3-1 to TRBJ2-1; TRBD2 aligns across 12 bases. The CDR3 spans 21 residues. Germline CDR1 reads LGHDT; CDR2 reads YNNKEL (reference sequence). The DNA for the CDR3 is TGTGTCAGCAGCTCCCTACTAGGGCGACTAGCGGGAGTGGGTCGGGACAATGAGCAGTTCTTC. Translation: CVSSSLLGRLAGVGRDNEQFF.

This clonotype was recorded at least ten times. CDR3 region: CASSSSGTETQYF. The CDR3 DNA follows: TGTGCCAGCAGCTCTAGCGGGACGGAGACCCAGTACTTC. This sequence joins TRBV7-2 and TRBJ2-5, with TRBD2 identical over 9 bases. Germline assignment: CDR1 SGHTA and CDR2 FQGNSA. This CDR3 has 13 residues. The J segment lost 5 bases and the V segment lost 4 bases, leaving 2 bases of the junction unmatched.

V gene TRBV29-1 combines with J gene TRBJ2-2, with D possibly being TRBD2 (6 bases). The CDR3 has 14 amino acids. Germline loops: CDR1 SQVTM, CDR2 ANQGSEA. V dropped 7 bases and J dropped 0 bases, with 12 bases sitting between them. CDR3 region: CSARDLTNTGELFF. CDR3 sequence (DNA): TGCAGCGCAAGGGACTTGACGAACACCGGGGAGCTGTTTTTT.

This clonotype was found many times. The CDR3 DNA reads TGTGCCATCAGTGATAGAGGAAACAATCAGCCCCAGCATTTT. Residues: CAISDRGNNQPQHF. This chain connects TRBV10-3 to TRBJ1-5; D unresolved. The CDR3 sequence is 14 residues long. The V gene's germline CDR1 is ENHRY and CDR2 SYGVKD. The V end was cut by 3 bases, the J end by 3 bases, with 9 bases between.

This clonotype appeared many times. The rearrangement uses TRBV7-9 and TRBJ2-3; the D gene is possibly TRBD2 (6 bases). V was trimmed by 8 bases and J by 6 bases, leaving 9 bases between them. This CDR3 has 11 residues. From germline, CDR1 is SEHNR and CDR2 FQNEAQ (reference sequence). CDR3 residues: CASGSGDTQYF. As DNA, the CDR3 is TGTGCCAGCGGAAGCGGGGATACGCAGTATTTT.

This clonotype came up many times. The chain uses TRBV15 and TRBJ2-4; TRBD2 matches at 9 bases. The trim removed 6 bases at V and 0 bases at J, leaving 0 bases unmatched. This CDR3 is built from 14 residues. Germline loops: CDR1 LNHNV, CDR2 YYDKDF (reference sequence). The CDR3 coding sequence is TGTGCCACCAGACTAGCGGGAGCCAAAAACATTCAGTACTTC. It specifies CATRLAGAKNIQYF.

For this clonotype: Just one base apart from a much larger clone, this may be a read error. V is TRBV19 and J is TRBJ1-2, with 7 bases fitting TRBD1. The CDR3 has 14 amino acids. The germline gives CDR1 LNHDA, CDR2 SQIVND (reference sequence). The CDR3 DNA follows: TGTGCCAGTAGTATGGAGGGGGCTCGGTATGGCGACACCTTC. It specifies CASSMEGARYGDTF.

The chain employs TRBV5-1 and TRBJ2-7, with D possibly matching TRBD2 (5 bases). Germline-derived CDR1 and CDR2 are SGHRS and YFSETQ. The CDR3 loop spans 12 amino acids. Trimming cost V 4 bases and J 6 bases, with 11 bases left between them. CDR3 bases: TGCGCCAGCAGCGGGAGTAGTTTCGAGCAGTACTTC. Amino acids: CASSGSSFEQYF.

The chain links TRBV19 to TRBJ2-7; 10 bases match TRBD2. This CDR3 has 16 residues. V lost 6 bases to trimming and J lost 7 bases; unmatched junction nucleotides: 15. The germline V gene encodes CDR1 LNHDA and CDR2 SQIVND (reference sequence). In DNA, the CDR3 is TGTGCCAGTAGCCGGGGGGTAGCGGGAGGTCGTAGTGAGCAGTACTTC. This gives the protein CASSRGVAGGRSEQYF. The full variable domain, its missing parts supplied by reference TRBV19 and TRBJ2-7, is DGGITQSPKYLFRKEGQNVTLSCEQNLNHDAMYWYRQDPGQGLRLIYYSQIVNDFQKGDIAEGYSVSREKKESFPLTVTSAQKNPTAFYLCASSRGVAGGRSEQYFGPGTRLTVT.

This clonotype was picked up many times. The chain links TRBV28 to TRBJ2-1, with 7 bases matching TRBD1. Losses at the gene ends were 6 bases for V and 8 bases for J; bases not matched to a gene: 7. Germline values: CDR1 MDHEN, CDR2 SYDVKM. The CDR3 spans 13 residues. The CDR3 DNA is TGTGCCAGCAGATCAGGGGGTTCGGATGAGCAGTTCTTC. Its protein is CASRSGGSDEQFF.

Of note for this clonotype: A clone one base away is much larger, so this may be a read error. V is TRBV3-1 and J is TRBJ2-3; the D gene is possibly TRBD1 (8 bases). The CDR3 totals 17 residues. The germline V gene encodes CDR1 LGHDT and CDR2 YNNKEL (reference sequence). CDR3 DNA: TGTGCCAGCAACCAAGTCTGGGGGGGACAGGAGGGAGATACGCAGTATTTT. Translated: CASNQVWGGQEGDTQYF.

V gene TRBV27 combines with J gene TRBJ2-1, with D tentatively TRBD1 (8 bases). CDR1 and CDR2 from the germline V gene are MNHEY and SMNVEV (reference sequence). CDR3 size: 19 residues. Trimming cost V 4 bases and J 10 bases, with 32 bases left between them. For the CDR3, the DNA is TGTGCCAGCAGTTCTATATATTTCAGCCCGGTTCACAGGGGGGGGGAGCAGTTCTTC. This sequence encodes CASSSIYFSPVHRGGEQFF.

This chain uses TRBV6-1 with TRBJ1-3; no clear D. Trimming removed 10 bases at V and 2 bases at J, with 6 bases between. Germline V gives CDR1 MNHNS, CDR2 SASEGT. The CDR3 loop spans 11 amino acids. The CDR3 DNA reads as TGTGCCACCCAGGCTGGAAACACCATATATTTT. Amino acids: CATQAGNTIYF.

This clonotype has more than one count but fewer than ten. The J gene is TRBJ1-6, the V gene TRBV27; tentatively, D is TRBD1 (6 bases). V lost 7 bases and J lost 13, with 14 bases in between. Per the germline V gene, CDR1 is MNHEY and CDR2 is SMNVEV (reference sequence). This CDR3 has 12 residues. For the CDR3, the DNA is TGTGCCAGCAAAACAGGGAGGCAGCCCCTCCACTTT. Translated, it gives CASKTGRQPLHF.

This clonotype was detected many times. CDR3 sequence (DNA): TGTGCCAGCAGCTTAGAAGGAGGGATTGATGAGCAGTTCTTC. It encodes CASSLEGGIDEQFF. The rearrangement links TRBV11-1 to TRBJ2-1; TRBD2 is a possible D gene (6 bases). This CDR3 contains 14 residues. V lost 1 base, J lost 8 bases, and 12 bases lay in between. The germline V gene has CDR1 SGHAT and CDR2 FQDESV (reference sequence).

In its sample, this clonotype was seen many times. The chain employs TRBV12-3 or TRBV12-4 and TRBJ2-1; tentatively, D is TRBD2 (5 bases). This CDR3 is built from 13 residues. Trimming removed 8 bases at V and 10 bases at J, with 18 bases between. CDR3 coding DNA: TGTGCCAGCCGACCCCGGGAACGTGGGGAGCAGTTCTTC. This gives the protein CASRPRERGEQFF.

This clonotype has just a few counts. One base away lies a much larger clone, so this may be a sequencing read error. The chain is built from TRBV28 and TRBJ2-5, with 11 bases that match TRBD1. The CDR3 covers 16 residues. With 3 bases clipped from V and 7 bases from J, the junction kept 10 bases outside the gene matches. Germline V gives CDR1 MDHEN, CDR2 SYDVKM. CDR3 region: CASSFGTGGRRGTQYF. The CDR3 DNA reads as TGTGCCAGCAGTTTTGGGACAGGGGGGCGGAGGGGGACCCAGTACTTC.

A remark on this clonotype: A much larger clone lies one base from this, so it may be a read error. V and J are TRBV12-3 or TRBV12-4 and TRBJ2-5, with 11 bases that match TRBD1. The CDR3 consists of 14 residues. J gave up 5 bases and V 6 bases, and 5 bases lay outside the gene matches. The CDR3 reads CASRWTGGRETQYF. The DNA of the CDR3 is TGTGCCAGCAGATGGACAGGGGGCAGGGAGACCCAGTACTTC.

This clonotype was found many times. The CDR3 is CASTERGPWEGEKLFF. The CDR3 nucleotides read TGTGCCAGCACCGAGCGGGGGCCTTGGGAAGGAGAAAAACTGTTTTTT. The J gene is TRBJ1-4, the V gene TRBV6-1; D is possibly TRBD1 (6 bases). The CDR3 is 16 amino acids. The germline V gene has CDR1 MNHNS and CDR2 SASEGT. Trimming shortened V by 7 bases and J by 8 bases, and 23 bases separated the two germline ends.